This TCR beta chain was sequenced in a study of T cells in Graves' hyperthyroidism and ophthalmopathy. Study-wide results and limits: Ophthalmopathy was separated from stable hyperthyroidism by a 13 V-J model. Most clonotypes expanded in thyroid above 0.001 were likewise present in blood. The model anticipated ophthalmopathy a median approximately 6.5 months pre-onset.

CDR1 and CDR2 (germline): MNHEY, SMNVEV (reference sequence). The CDR3 consists of 15 residues. With V trimmed by 5 bases and J by 5 bases, 7 bases remained unmatched. Turning to this clonotype: Its antigen is currently unknown.

RNA transcripts gave rise to amplified TCR beta CDR3 regions. An initial round of RT-PCR targeting the TCR CDR3 relied on the HTBI primer set. TCRdb reprocessed the multiplex PCR reads via MiXCR and lists one record per CDR3 protein. The sample contains around 690,000 distinct CDR3 sequences, 15% to 20% of which appear only once. The specimen was blood. The chain has TRBV27 and TRBJ2-1; 9 nucleotides agree with TRBD1. The clonotype originates from a man between 50 and 59 years old with Graves' hyperthyroidism. CDR3 nucleotides: TGTGCCAGCAGTAAGGACAGGGGAATTAACAATGAGCAGTTCTTC. Amino acids: CASSKDRGINNEQFF.